What follows are 30 T cell receptor beta chains derived from one specimen sequenced in a study of T cell changes during pregnancy in multiple sclerosis. Produced via immunoSEQ multiplex PCR; TCRdb's table is partial and in-frame only. The sample yields about 51,000 clones, 94% seen once. Sequences were derived from CD4+ T cells from peripheral blood mononuclear cells, sampled in the second trimester of pregnancy. These receptors all come from a female donor with multiple sclerosis, enrolled in a pregnancy study.

The chain uses TRBV7-2 and TRBJ2-2; the match to TRBD2 covers 8 bases. After removal of 1 base from V and 4 bases from J, the junction contained 14 bases not matched to a gene. Germline V gene lookup returns CDR1 SGHTA and CDR2 FQGNSA. This CDR3 has 19 amino acids. CDR3 sequence (DNA): TGTGCCAGCAGCTTAGACCCCGGGGCGCGGGCGGGAGGCACCGGGGAGCTGTTTTTT. This sequence encodes CASSLDPGARAGGTGELFF.

CDR3 amino acids: CASSLGGNTEAFF. The DNA for the CDR3 is TGCGCCAGCAGCTTGGGAGGGAACACTGAAGCTTTCTTT. This chain links TRBV5-1 with TRBJ1-1; no clear D gene. This CDR3 has 13 residues. CDR1 SGHRS and CDR2 YFSETQ come from the germline V gene. Between the trimmed V and J ends, which lost 0 bases and 1 base, there was a span of 4 bases.

The rearrangement links TRBV9 to TRBJ2-3, with 12 nucleotides matching TRBD2. The CDR3 loop spans 17 amino acids. CDR1 is SGDLS and CDR2 is YYNGEE in the germline V gene. With 1 base clipped from V and 5 bases from J, the junction kept 8 bases outside the gene matches. The CDR3 is CASSVTSRTSGEDTQYF. As DNA, the CDR3 is TGTGCCAGCAGCGTAACGTCAAGGACTAGCGGGGAAGATACGCAGTATTTT.

V is TRBV6-5 and J is TRBJ2-7; the match to TRBD1 covers 8 bases. Germline assignment: CDR1 MNHEY and CDR2 SVGAGI. Germline trimming cut 6 bases from V and 0 bases from J; bases unmatched to any gene: 1. The CDR3 has 13 residues. This CDR3 reads CASRGTGSYEQYF. For the CDR3, the DNA is TGTGCCAGCAGGGGGACAGGCTCCTACGAGCAGTACTTC.

The J gene is TRBJ2-7, the V gene TRBV4-3; 10 bases align to TRBD2. CDR1 is LGHNA, CDR2 YSLEER, per germline. The length of the CDR3 is 14 residues. Germline trimming cut 4 bases from V and 2 bases from J; bases unmatched to any gene: 2. This chain's CDR3 is CASSPTSGPYEQYF. The CDR3 coding sequence is TGCGCCAGCAGCCCGACTAGCGGGCCCTACGAGCAGTACTTC.

The rearrangement uses TRBV13 and TRBJ1-2, with no clear D. The CDR3 is 11 amino acids. The germline CDR1 and CDR2 sequences are PRHDT and FYEKMQ (reference sequence). Trimming shortened V by 2 bases and J by 13 bases, and 11 bases separated the two germline ends. The CDR3 sequence is CASSLRSEGTF. Here the CDR3 DNA reads TGTGCCAGCAGCTTACGATCGGAGGGCACCTTC.

The chain carries TRBV6-1 and TRBJ1-2; 12 bases are a match to TRBD1. V lost 6 bases and J lost 6; bases outside the gene matches: 2. Germline V CDR1 and CDR2: MNHNS, SASEGT. The CDR3 runs 13 residues. The CDR3 here is CASRGQGANGYTF. As DNA, the CDR3 is TGTGCCAGCAGGGGACAGGGGGCCAATGGCTACACCTTC.

The chain carries TRBV21-1 and TRBJ1-5; the table's D call, TRBD1, has no DNA check behind it. TRBV21-1 is flagged as a pseudogene. CDR3 length: 22 residues. The chain's CDR3 is CASSKSAITGQGAGDSNQPQHF. CDR3 in DNA: TGTGCCAGCAGCAAATCGGCAATAACGGGACAGGGGGCAGGAGATAGCAATCAGCCCCAGCATTTT.

The chain uses TRBV11-2 and TRBJ1-3, with D perhaps TRBD1 (5 bases). The V end lost 8 bases, the J end lost 4 bases, and 18 bases lay between the germline ends. The CDR3 is 15 residues long. The germline V gene encodes CDR1 SGHAT and CDR2 FQNNGV. For the CDR3, the DNA is TGTGCCAGCTTCGACGGCCGGGGGTGGGGAAACACCATATATTTT. This gives the protein CASFDGRGWGNTIYF. Full variable domain (remainder filled in from reference TRBV11-2 and TRBJ1-3): EAGVAQSPRYKIIEKRQSVAFWCNPISGHATLYWYQQILGQGPKLLIQFQNNGVVDDSQLPKDRFSAERLKGVDSTLKIQPAKLEDSAVYLCASFDGRGWGNTIYFGEGSWLTVV.

CDR3 DNA sequence: TGTGCCAGTAGTATTGAGGTGAGCACTGAAGCTTTCTTT. This encodes CASSIEVSTEAFF. This rearrangement joins TRBV19 to TRBJ1-1; D remains ambiguous. V was pared by 3 bases and J by 4 bases, with 9 bases between. Per the germline V gene, CDR1 is LNHDA and CDR2 is SQIVND (reference sequence). The length of the CDR3 is 13 residues.

V gene TRBV7-2 combines with J gene TRBJ1-1; 8 bases line up with TRBD1. The CDR3 covers 14 residues. Trimming cost V 4 bases and J 1 base; bases outside gene matches: 2. CDR1 is SGHTA, CDR2 FQGNSA, per germline. The CDR3 region is CASSSGQGNTEAFF. CDR3 coding DNA: TGTGCCAGCAGCTCAGGACAGGGGAACACTGAAGCTTTCTTT. Together with reference TRBV7-2 and TRBJ1-1, the CDR3 gives the full variable domain: GAGVSQSPSNKVTEKGKDVELRCDPISGHTALYWYRQSLGQGLEFLIYFQGNSAPDKSGLPSDRFSAERTGGSVSTLTIQRTQQEDSAVYLCASSSGQGNTEAFFGQGTRLTVV.

The chain employs TRBV7-9 and TRBJ2-2; D not resolved. Germline V gene lookup returns CDR1 SEHNR and CDR2 FQNEAQ (reference sequence). V was pared by 7 bases and J by 7 bases, with 7 bases between. This CDR3 has 11 amino acids. CDR3 DNA sequence: TGTGCCAGCACGGTCTTCGGGGAGCTGTTTTTT. Translated, it gives CASTVFGELFF. Together with reference TRBV7-9 and TRBJ2-2, the CDR3 gives the full variable domain: DTGVSQNPRHKITKRGQNVTFRCDPISEHNRLYWYRQTLGQGPEFLTYFQNEAQLEKSRLLSDRFSAERPKGSFSTLEIQRTEQGDSAMYLCASTVFGELFFGEGSRLTVL.

This sequence joins TRBV9 and TRBJ2-1; 12 nucleotides align to TRBD2. The V segment lost 0 bases and the J segment 9 bases; nucleotides outside the gene matches: 10. Per germline, CDR1 SGDLS and CDR2 YYNGEE. The CDR3 totals 17 residues. The CDR3, as DNA: TGTGCCAGCAGCGTAGGGTCTAGCGGGGGGGGAAGCAGTGAGCAGTTCTTC. This sequence encodes CASSVGSSGGGSSEQFF.

V and J are TRBV9 and TRBJ2-2; 9 nucleotides agree with TRBD1. The germline CDR1 and CDR2 sequences are SGDLS and YYNGEE. The CDR3 loop spans 17 amino acids. V dropped 0 bases and J dropped 6; count of bases not matched to a gene: 9. The CDR3 region is CASSVGGAQGASGELFF. CDR3 bases: TGTGCCAGCAGCGTAGGCGGAGCACAGGGGGCTTCCGGGGAGCTGTTTTTT.

The gene calls are TRBV10-1 and TRBJ1-2; TRBD1 matches at 7 bases. The germline V gene has CDR1 WNHNN and CDR2 SYGVQD (reference sequence). This CDR3 is built from 14 residues. Trimming at V came to 8 bases and at J to 5 bases, leaving 11 bases not matched to a gene. The CDR3 spells CASVERDRVYGYTF. CDR3 DNA sequence: TGCGCCAGCGTAGAGAGAGACAGGGTTTATGGCTACACCTTC.

This clone came up a few times. The chain couples TRBV6-1 to TRBJ1-1; 8 positions match TRBD1. Trimming took 6 bases from V and 4 from J; bases not matched to a gene: 4. The CDR3 extends over 13 amino acids. CDR1 and CDR2 (germline): MNHNS, SASEGT. CDR3 in amino acids: CASRDRAATEAFF. In nucleotides, the CDR3 is TGTGCCAGCAGGGACAGGGCGGCCACTGAAGCTTTCTTT.

V and J are TRBV7-2 and TRBJ2-1; 8 nucleotides match TRBD2. The V segment lost 6 bases and the J segment 6 bases; nucleotides outside the gene matches: 7. In germline, CDR1 is SGHTA, CDR2 FQGNSA. CDR3 length: 14 amino acids. As DNA, the CDR3 is TGTGCCAGCAGTTTCAGCGGGGGTGGCAATGAGCAGTTCTTC. It yields the protein CASSFSGGGNEQFF.

The chain couples TRBV29-1 to TRBJ1-1; TRBD1 is a possible D gene (5 bases). The CDR3 is made up of 13 amino acids. Trimming removed 4 bases at V and 8 bases at J, with 17 bases between. Looked up from germline, CDR1 is SQVTM and CDR2 is ANQGSEA. The CDR3 is CSVVGPGLGEAFF. Here the CDR3 DNA reads TGCAGCGTTGTCGGTCCAGGGTTGGGGGAAGCTTTCTTT. Complete variable domain (other parts from reference TRBV29-1 and TRBJ1-1): SAVISQKPSRDICQRGTSLTIQCQVDSQVTMMFWYRQQPGQSLTLIATANQGSEATYESGFVIDKFPISRPNLTFSTLTVSNMSPEDSSIYLCSVVGPGLGEAFFGQGTRLTVV.

This chain connects TRBV30 to TRBJ2-3, with D possibly being TRBD1 (5 bases). The CDR3 length is 13 residues. CDR1 is GTSNPN, CDR2 SVGIG, per germline (reference sequence). Deletions cut 3 bases from V and 4 bases from J, with 11 bases between. This CDR3 is CAWSRAGSDTQYF. The CDR3 nucleotides read TGTGCCTGGAGCCGAGCAGGGTCAGATACGCAGTATTTT.

CDR3 bases: TGTGCCAGCAGCGATCCGGGACAAAGAAATGAAAAACTGTTTTTT. Translating gives CASSDPGQRNEKLFF. The rearrangement links TRBV5-6 to TRBJ1-4, with a weak D call TRBD1 (6 bases). The CDR3 length is 15 residues. Per germline, CDR1 SGHDT and CDR2 YYEEEE. With 4 bases removed from V and 5 bases from J, the gap between germline ends came to 15 bases.

The chain links TRBV9 to TRBJ2-2; 8 bases fit TRBD1. After removal of 3 bases from V and 8 bases from J, the junction contained 3 bases not matched to a gene. Germline V gene sequence: CDR1 SGDLS, CDR2 YYNGEE. CDR3 length equals 13 residues. The CDR3 DNA sequence: TGTGCCAGCAGCGCCAGGGGGCCGGGGGAGCTGTTTTTT. Protein sequence: CASSARGPGELFF.

As DNA, the CDR3 is TGTGCCAGCAGCGCATCTCGGGACAGGGGGAATTCACCCCTCCACTTT. It encodes CASSASRDRGNSPLHF. The chain carries TRBV9 and TRBJ1-6; 11 bases align to TRBD1. The CDR3 runs to 16 residues. V shed 3 bases and J 7 bases; nucleotides not matched to a gene: 6. In germline, CDR1 is SGDLS, CDR2 YYNGEE.

The V call is TRBV5-4, the J call TRBJ2-7; tentatively, D is TRBD1 (6 bases). V was clipped by 7 bases and J by 4 bases, with 15 bases between them. The CDR3 sequence is 13 residues long. The germline CDR1 and CDR2 sequences are SGHNT and YYREEE (reference sequence). The CDR3: CASGAGANYEQYF. For the CDR3, the DNA is TGTGCCAGCGGGGCAGGGGCAAATTACGAGCAGTACTTC.

The chain carries TRBV5-1 and TRBJ1-2, with TRBD1 as a possible D gene (5 bases). The length of the CDR3 is 15 residues. V dropped 0 bases and J dropped 7 bases, with 16 bases sitting between them. In germline, CDR1 is SGHRS, CDR2 YFSETQ. In nucleotides, the CDR3 is TGCGCCAGCAGCTTGGAAGGTCAGGGCTTAACTGGCTACACCTTC. Its protein product is CASSLEGQGLTGYTF.

This chain's CDR3 is CASSLPGLVVETQYF. In DNA form, the CDR3 reads TGTGCCAGCAGCTTACCGGGACTAGTTGTGGAGACCCAGTACTTC. The chain is built from TRBV5-4 and TRBJ2-5; 8 bases line up with TRBD2. CDR1 and CDR2 from the germline V gene are SGHNT and YYREEE (reference sequence). This CDR3 comprises 15 residues. Trimming took 2 bases from V and 5 from J; bases not matched to a gene: 8.

The gene calls are TRBV5-1 and TRBJ2-7, with 9 nucleotides matching TRBD1. The CDR3 contains 15 residues. CDR1 is SGHRS and CDR2 is YFSETQ in the germline V gene. Losses at the gene ends were 3 bases for V and 4 bases for J; bases not matched to a gene: 8. The CDR3, as DNA: TGCGCCAGCAGCTCTACGGGACAGGGCCTTTACGAGCAGTACTTC. Its protein product is CASSSTGQGLYEQYF.

This clone was found once. This chain links TRBV2 with TRBJ2-7; tentatively, D is TRBD1 (6 bases). There are 14 residues in the CDR3. Looked up from germline, CDR1 is SNHLY and CDR2 is FYNNEI. Trimming took off 5 bases at V and 0 bases at J, with 11 bases between the two ends. The CDR3 here is CASSRRGFSYEQYF. The CDR3 DNA reads as TGTGCCAGCAGTCGCAGGGGATTCTCCTACGAGCAGTACTTC.

The rearrangement joins TRBV30 to TRBJ2-3; 10 nucleotides agree with TRBD2. V shed 2 bases and J 0 bases; nucleotides not matched to a gene: 2. CDR3 size: 15 residues. The germline V gene has CDR1 GTSNPN and CDR2 SVGIG (reference sequence). CDR3: CAWSTLAGSTDTQYF. CDR3 in DNA: TGTGCCTGGAGTACACTAGCGGGGAGCACAGATACGCAGTATTTT.

The chain uses TRBV7-2 and TRBJ2-7; D possibly corresponds to TRBD2 (6 bases). Deletions cut 6 bases from V and 6 bases from J, with 18 bases between. The CDR3 contains 14 residues. Germline CDR1 reads SGHTA; CDR2 reads FQGNSA. Written as DNA, the CDR3 is TGTGCCAGCAGATCGAGCGGGCCCTGGGGCGAGCAGTACTTC. Its protein product is CASRSSGPWGEQYF.

The V call is TRBV7-2, the J call TRBJ2-5; 13 nucleotides match TRBD2. The CDR3 extends over 16 amino acids. J lost 6 bases, V lost 5 bases, and 9 bases had no gene match. CDR1 and CDR2 (germline): SGHTA, FQGNSA. The CDR3 DNA reads as TGTGCCAGCAGCACTGGGACTAGCGGGGAGGGAAAGACCCAGTACTTC. Protein product: CASSTGTSGEGKTQYF.